The clone carrying this T cell receptor beta chain was counted at least ten times. V dropped 5 bases and J dropped 6; count of bases not matched to a gene: 5. The CDR3 is made up of 14 amino acids. TCRdb itself ran the multiplex PCR reads through MiXCR, one entry per CDR3 protein. The sample includes about 180,000 distinct CDR3 sequences, 25% to 40% of them seen just once. This sample is part of a study of breast tumors, draining lymph nodes, adjacent tissues. The lymph nodes were axillary draining lymph nodes from breast cancer patients. The rearrangement joins TRBV12-3 or TRBV12-4 to TRBJ2-2; the match to TRBD2 covers 8 bases. Sequencing was done on a sample of axillary lymph node tissue. This receptor was obtained from a female donor with breast cancer. Some clones in this sample may be carry-over from other donors' samples. The CDR3 loop reads CASSQREFAGELFF. DNA for the CDR3: TGTGCCAGCAGTCAGCGGGAGTTTGCCGGGGAGCTGTTTTTT.